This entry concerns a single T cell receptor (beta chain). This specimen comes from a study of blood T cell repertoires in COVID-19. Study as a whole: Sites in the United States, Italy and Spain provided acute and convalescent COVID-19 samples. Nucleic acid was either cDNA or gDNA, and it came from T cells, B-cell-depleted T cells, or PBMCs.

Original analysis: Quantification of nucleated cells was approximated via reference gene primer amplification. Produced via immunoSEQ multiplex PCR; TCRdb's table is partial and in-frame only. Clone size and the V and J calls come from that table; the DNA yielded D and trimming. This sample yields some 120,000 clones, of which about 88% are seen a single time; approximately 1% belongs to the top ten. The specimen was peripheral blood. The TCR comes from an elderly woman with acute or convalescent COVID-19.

CDR3 in amino acids: CASSTTGLNQPQHF. The CDR3 bases are TGCGCCAGCAGTACGACAGGGCTCAATCAGCCCCAGCATTTT. This chain uses TRBV5-1 with TRBJ1-5, with 7 bases identical to TRBD1. CDR3 length equals 14 residues. The junction had 5 bases not matched to a gene; V was cut back by 5 bases and J by 3 bases. Per the germline V gene, CDR1 is SGHRS and CDR2 is YFSETQ.